Below, 18 T cell receptor beta chains from the same sample are listed, as sequenced in a study of cytomegalovirus exposure and HLA in healthy donors. Primers for the PCR totalled 60 Vbeta and 13 Jbeta. Generated by immunoSEQ multiplex PCR, the TCRdb table keeps only in-frame clones and is missing some. The sample lists about 150,000 clones, roughly 79% occurring once. Input material: PBMCs. These receptors were collected from a male donor in good health and CMV-seronegative.

The rearrangement joins TRBV18 to TRBJ1-5; 7 positions agree with TRBD1. Germline CDR1 reads KGHSH; CDR2 reads LQKENI. The V gene end was trimmed by 3 bases and the J gene end by 1 base; junction bases not matched to a gene: 3. The CDR3 contains 15 residues. Written as DNA, the CDR3 is TGTGCCAGCTCACCCGGGACAGTGAGCAATCAGCCCCAGCATTTT. As protein: CASSPGTVSNQPQHF.

The chain joins TRBV29-1 to TRBJ2-5; D uncertain. CDR1 SQVTM and CDR2 ANQGSEA come from the germline V gene. The CDR3 is 12 residues long. Trimming removed 5 bases from V and 2 bases from J, with 9 bases in between. The CDR3 sequence: CSVRQVQETQYF. Written as DNA, the CDR3 is TGCAGCGTTCGGCAGGTACAAGAGACCCAGTACTTC.

The chain is built from TRBV19 and TRBJ2-2, with a weak D call TRBD1 (5 bases). V dropped 3 bases and J dropped 7 bases, with 18 bases sitting between them. The CDR3 totals 16 residues. Per the germline V gene, CDR1 is LNHDA and CDR2 is SQIVND (reference sequence). The CDR3 region has the DNA TGTGCCAGTAGTATTATACAGGACCTCTACGGCGGGGAGCTGTTTTTT. Protein: CASSIIQDLYGGELFF.

As regards this clone: The same CDR3 can be traced to other DNA sequences in this sample. V is TRBV7-9 and J is TRBJ2-7; a weak D match, TRBD1 (6 bases). Germline CDR1 SEHNR, CDR2 FQNEAQ (reference sequence). V was shortened by 4 bases and J by 4 bases, with 8 bases between the two germline ends. The CDR3 contains 12 residues. Written as DNA, the CDR3 is TGTGCCAGCAGCTCAGGGGTGTACGAGCAGTACTTC. As protein: CASSSGVYEQYF.

J is TRBJ2-5 and V is TRBV7-9, with 8 bases matching TRBD1. The V gene's germline CDR1 is SEHNR and CDR2 FQNEAQ (reference sequence). The CDR3 has 14 residues. V was clipped by 6 bases and J by 5 bases; unmatched bases: 8. CDR3 sequence (DNA): TGTGCCAGCAGTCGTTCAGGGGGCCTGGAGACCCAGTACTTC. This encodes CASSRSGGLETQYF.

This chain joins TRBV11-3 and TRBJ2-5; D is undetermined. The CDR3 contains 11 residues. CDR1 SGHNT and CDR2 YENEEA come from the germline V gene. Deletions cut 5 bases from V and 13 bases from J, with 14 bases between. CDR3: CASSLGATWYF. CDR3 in DNA: TGTGCCAGCAGCCTGGGCGCGACGTGGTACTTC.

The chain recombines TRBV4-1 with TRBJ1-4, with TRBD1 matching 8 bases. CDR1 and CDR2 from the germline V gene are MGHRA and YSYEKL. CDR3 length equals 20 residues. With V trimmed by 0 bases and J by 3 bases, 15 bases remained unmatched. The CDR3 loop is CASSQDTRTGRGRANEKLFF. The CDR3 DNA sequence: TGCGCCAGCAGCCAAGATACCCGGACAGGGAGGGGTAGGGCTAATGAAAAACTGTTTTTT.

The genes are TRBV11-3 and TRBJ2-7; the D gene is possibly TRBD2 (5 bases). The CDR3 spans 12 residues. Germline V gene lookup returns CDR1 SGHNT and CDR2 YENEEA. V lost 10 bases and J 0 bases, leaving 10 bases between the germline ends. CDR3 sequence reads: CATSGFSYEQYF. The CDR3 DNA is TGTGCCACCTCGGGGTTCTCCTACGAGCAGTACTTC.

This clone was found a few times. The chain uses TRBV5-1 and TRBJ2-1; D is unresolved. Germline assignment: CDR1 SGHRS and CDR2 YFSETQ. The CDR3 loop spans 15 amino acids. The ends were cut back, 4 bases at V and 2 bases at J, with 13 bases in the middle. CDR3 coding DNA: TGCGCCAGCAGCCCCCGGCCGACAACCTACAATGAGCAGTTCTTC. Its protein product is CASSPRPTTYNEQFF. Combining the CDR3 with reference TRBV5-1 and TRBJ2-1 gives the whole variable domain KAGVTQTPRYLIKTRGQQVTLSCSPISGHRSVSWYQQTPGQGLQFLFEYFSETQRNKGNFPGRFSGRQFSNSRSEMNVSTLELGDSALYLCASSPRPTTYNEQFFGPGTRLTVL.

The chain links TRBV19 to TRBJ1-2; D might be TRBD1 (6 bases). The length of the CDR3 is 14 residues. Germline CDR1 reads LNHDA; CDR2 reads SQIVND (reference sequence). The V gene lost 7 bases and the J gene lost 4 bases, with 16 bases spanning the gap. The CDR3 nucleotides are TGTGCCAGTACCACCGGGACAAGGGTCTATGGCTACACCTTC. Translated: CASTTGTRVYGYTF.

The V call is TRBV7-2, the J call TRBJ1-1; D remains ambiguous. V lost 5 bases, J lost 0 bases, and 10 bases lay in between. The germline CDR1 and CDR2 sequences are SGHTA and FQGNSA. The CDR3 extends over 14 amino acids. CDR3 region: CASSPGLMNTEAFF. DNA of the CDR3: TGTGCCAGCAGCCCAGGACTCATGAACACTGAAGCTTTCTTT.

This chain joins TRBV5-4 and TRBJ1-1; TRBD1 aligns across 7 bases. CDR3 length: 14 amino acids. The junction had 0 bases not matched to a gene; V was cut back by 0 bases and J by 1 base. Germline CDR1 and CDR2: SGHNT and YYREEE (reference sequence). The CDR3 here is CASSLDRGNTEAFF. DNA for the CDR3: TGTGCCAGCAGCTTGGACAGGGGGAACACTGAAGCTTTCTTT.

J is TRBJ1-2 and V is TRBV14; D uncertain. Trimming removed 0 bases at V and 6 bases at J, with 11 bases between. The CDR3 has 14 amino acids. The germline V gene has CDR1 SGHDN and CDR2 FVKESK. DNA of the CDR3: TGTGCCAGCAGCCAAGATTGGGCCAGGCATGGCTACACCTTC. Translating it yields CASSQDWARHGYTF.

The J gene is TRBJ1-2, the V gene TRBV14, with 9 bases fitting TRBD1. The V segment lost 4 bases and the J segment 8 bases; nucleotides outside the gene matches: 8. Germline V gives CDR1 SGHDN, CDR2 FVKESK. The CDR3 consists of 14 residues. DNA of the CDR3: TGTGCCAGCAGCCGGGACAGGGTGGCCTACGGCTACACCTTC. Translating gives CASSRDRVAYGYTF.

V is TRBV27 and J is TRBJ2-3; 10 bases map to TRBD2. CDR3 length: 16 residues. Germline CDR1 and CDR2: MNHEY and SMNVEV (reference sequence). V dropped 5 bases and J dropped 7; count of bases not matched to a gene: 12. CDR3 loop: CASSPPGASGGYTQYF. The CDR3 DNA reads as TGTGCCAGCAGTCCCCCAGGAGCTAGCGGGGGATATACGCAGTATTTT.

The J gene is TRBJ1-6, the V gene TRBV5-1; 8 bases are a match to TRBD1. The J segment lost 4 bases and the V segment lost 3 bases, leaving 6 bases of the junction unmatched. The germline CDR1 and CDR2 sequences are SGHRS and YFSETQ. The CDR3 contains 16 residues. The CDR3 sequence: CASSSSQGAYNSPLHF. The CDR3 DNA reads as TGCGCCAGCAGCTCGTCTCAGGGGGCGTATAATTCACCCCTCCACTTT.

J is TRBJ2-7 and V is TRBV6-5; 10 nucleotides align to TRBD1. The germline gives CDR1 MNHEY, CDR2 SVGAGI. The CDR3 covers 15 residues. Trimming at V came to 0 bases and at J to 5 bases, leaving 4 bases not matched to a gene. The CDR3 region is CASSYSDRGRNEQYF. The CDR3 DNA reads TGTGCCAGCAGTTACTCCGACAGGGGGCGGAACGAGCAGTACTTC.

This clone was seen just once. The V call is TRBV7-2, the J call TRBJ1-5, with 8 bases identical to TRBD1. With 5 bases clipped from V and 6 bases from J, the junction kept 9 bases outside the gene matches. CDR1 SGHTA and CDR2 FQGNSA come from the germline V gene. The CDR3 runs to 15 residues. CDR3 loop: CASSVGQGRTQPQHF. CDR3 bases: TGTGCCAGCAGCGTTGGACAGGGAAGGACTCAGCCCCAGCATTTT.